This paragraph reports one T cell receptor (beta chain). Assay: immunoSEQ multiplex PCR; the TCRdb copy retains only in-frame clones and omits some. Among over 100,000 clones, 82% were seen once, and the ten largest hold approximately 5%. V lost 4 bases, J lost 5 bases, and 13 bases lay in between. The CDR3 spans 14 residues. The germline V gene encodes CDR1 SGHKS and CDR2 YYEKEE (reference sequence). These data belong to a study of blood T cell repertoires in COVID-19. The chain uses TRBV5-5 and TRBJ1-5; D uncertain. The receptor's source is a woman aged 70 to 79 with acute or convalescent COVID-19. The sequenced sample consisted of peripheral blood. CDR3 sequence reads: CASSNAVDDQPQHF. CDR3 DNA sequence: TGTGCCAGCAGCAACGCGGTGGATGATCAGCCCCAGCATTTT.